These 29 T cell receptor beta chains were sequenced from one sample in a study of T cell repertoires in cytomegalovirus infection. TCRdb analysed the reads with MiXCR anew, one entry per CDR3 protein. The sample contains approximately 250,000 distinct CDR3 sequences, 9% to 15% of which appear only once. Sequenced: PBMCs. The receptors originated from a human donor in good health (CMV status not recorded). Some clones in this sample may be carry-over from other donors' samples.

This clonotype was detected ten times or more. This chain links TRBV7-2 with TRBJ1-3, with D possibly TRBD1 on 5 matching bases. Trimming shortened V by 5 bases and J by 8 bases, and 16 bases separated the two germline ends. The CDR3 loop spans 14 amino acids. Germline lookup yields CDR1 SGHTA and CDR2 FQGNSA. In nucleotides, the CDR3 is TGTGCCAGCAGCATTAACAGGTGGCCGGACACCATATATTTT. Amino acids: CASSINRWPDTIYF. Combining the CDR3 with reference TRBV7-2 and TRBJ1-3 gives the whole variable domain GAGVSQSPSNKVTEKGKDVELRCDPISGHTALYWYRQSLGQGLEFLIYFQGNSAPDKSGLPSDRFSAERTGGSVSTLTIQRTQQEDSAVYLCASSINRWPDTIYFGEGSWLTVV.

The table lists this clonotype with many counts. The chain links TRBV7-3 to TRBJ2-1, with 9 bases lining up with TRBD2. CDR1 and CDR2 (germline): SGHTA, FQGTGA. Trimming cost V 5 bases and J 5 bases; bases outside gene matches: 1. The CDR3 length is 13 residues. CDR3 loop: CASSRLADNEQFF. CDR3 in DNA: TGTGCCAGCAGCCGACTAGCGGACAATGAGCAGTTCTTC.

The chain is built from TRBV12-3 or TRBV12-4 and TRBJ2-7; D gene ambiguous. The CDR3 is made up of 11 amino acids. Trimming stripped 3 bases from V and 7 bases from J, with 7 bases between. DNA for the CDR3: TGTGCCAGCAGTTTTACACAGGAGCAGTACTTC. This codes for CASSFTQEQYF.

The rearrangement joins TRBV6-2 or TRBV6-3 to TRBJ2-5; TRBD1 agrees at 7 bases. The CDR3 consists of 19 residues. CDR1 is MNHEY and CDR2 is SVGEGT in the germline V gene. The V segment lost 2 bases and the J segment 5 bases; nucleotides outside the gene matches: 20. CDR3 nucleotide sequence: TGTGCCAGCAGTTACGCCCTCCTGACAGGGATGGATAAAGAGGAGACCCAGTACTTC. This sequence encodes CASSYALLTGMDKEETQYF.

The gene calls are TRBV28 and TRBJ2-7; 8 nucleotides align to TRBD2. V dropped 8 bases and J dropped 4; count of bases not matched to a gene: 16. This CDR3 spans 16 amino acids. Germline CDR1 MDHEN, CDR2 SYDVKM. The CDR3 loop reads CASWASSGLAVYEQYF. CDR3 bases: TGTGCCAGCTGGGCGTCCTCCGGACTAGCTGTTTACGAGCAGTACTTC.

The J gene is TRBJ2-3, the V gene TRBV19; D is possibly TRBD2 (6 bases). The CDR3 covers 16 residues. V shed 3 bases and J shed 2 bases, with 15 bases lying between them. Germline CDR1 and CDR2: LNHDA and SQIVND (reference sequence). The CDR3 is CASSIGTSPHTDTQYF. CDR3 bases: TGTGCCAGTAGTATCGGGACTTCCCCCCACACAGATACGCAGTATTTT. The full variable domain, rest sourced from reference TRBV19 and TRBJ2-3, is DGGITQSPKYLFRKEGQNVTLSCEQNLNHDAMYWYRQDPGQGLRLIYYSQIVNDFQKGDIAEGYSVSREKKESFPLTVTSAQKNPTAFYLCASSIGTSPHTDTQYFGPGTRLTVL.

This clonotype appeared many times. The chain couples TRBV28 to TRBJ2-3; D is unresolved. V was shortened by 5 bases and J by 6 bases, with 15 bases between the two germline ends. Germline CDR1 MDHEN, CDR2 SYDVKM. This CDR3 has 14 residues. CDR3 residues: CASSLPASRDTQYF. DNA of the CDR3: TGTGCCAGCAGTCTCCCGGCCTCACGGGATACGCAGTATTTT.

CDR3 residues: CASSEDRLSNQPQHF. CDR3 DNA: TGTGCCAGCAGTGAGGACAGACTTAGCAATCAGCCCCAGCATTTT. The chain joins TRBV2 to TRBJ1-5; weak D call: TRBD1 (6 bases). Per the germline V gene, CDR1 is SNHLY and CDR2 is FYNNEI. V lost 3 bases, J lost 0 bases, and 9 bases lay in between. CDR3 length equals 15 residues.

This chain joins TRBV9 and TRBJ2-5; weak D call: TRBD2 (5 bases). The CDR3 loop spans 14 amino acids. V lost 0 bases to trimming and J lost 5 bases, with 11 bases between them. Germline CDR1 and CDR2: SGDLS and YYNGEE. The CDR3 nucleotides are TGTGCCAGCAGCGTAGAAGGAGCGGCGGAGACCCAGTACTTC. It translates to CASSVEGAAETQYF.

This clonotype was seen many times. This sequence joins TRBV19 and TRBJ2-7; possibly TRBD1 or TRBD2 for D (6 bases each). Trimming cost V 4 bases and J 2 bases, with 27 bases left between them. CDR1 is LNHDA and CDR2 is SQIVND in the germline V gene (reference sequence). The CDR3 has 19 amino acids. The CDR3 sequence: CASSTLGQPAGRSPYEQYF. The CDR3 DNA follows: TGTGCCAGTAGTACTTTAGGACAGCCGGCGGGAAGGAGTCCCTACGAGCAGTACTTC.

Many counts were recorded for this clonotype. This chain joins TRBV6-2 or TRBV6-3 and TRBJ2-7; 7 bases fit TRBD1. This CDR3 has 17 residues. V lost 10 bases and J lost 0; bases outside the gene matches: 18. Germline V gene data show CDR1 as MNHEY and CDR2 as SVGEGT. The CDR3 is CAIHGDKGGASSYEQYF. CDR3 DNA: TGTGCCATCCACGGAGATAAAGGGGGCGCTTCCTCCTACGAGCAGTACTTC.

In its sample, this clonotype was seen many times. This sequence joins TRBV6-2 or TRBV6-3 and TRBJ2-5; 10 nucleotides line up with TRBD2. The CDR3 extends over 18 amino acids. CDR1 and CDR2 (germline): MNHEY, SVGEGT. The V segment lost 2 bases and the J segment 2 bases; nucleotides outside the gene matches: 11. The CDR3 DNA follows: TGTGCCAGCAGTTACGCTCCCGGGACTAGCGCGGGACAAGAGACCCAGTACTTC. This encodes CASSYAPGTSAGQETQYF.

V usage is TRBV25-1 and J usage is TRBJ2-1; 9 nucleotides agree with TRBD2. Germline assignment: CDR1 MGHDK and CDR2 SYGVNS. CDR3 length: 13 amino acids. V was pared by 1 base and J by 15 bases, with 7 bases of the junction left unmatched. CDR3 loop: CASSESGIAGAFF. The CDR3 bases are TGTGCCAGCAGTGAATCTGGGATAGCGGGAGCGTTCTTC. Full variable domain (remainder filled in from reference TRBV25-1 and TRBJ2-1): EADIYQTPRYLVIGTGKKITLECSQTMGHDKMYWYQQDPGMELHLIHYSYGVNSTEKGDLSSESTVSRIRTEHFPLTLESARPSHTSQYLCASSESGIAGAFFGPGTRLTVL.

There are many counts of this clonotype. This chain links TRBV7-3 with TRBJ2-3; 12 bases map to TRBD2. Germline loops: CDR1 SGHTA, CDR2 FQGTGA. Trimming cost V 5 bases and J 2 bases; bases outside gene matches: 5. This CDR3 is 16 amino acids long. The CDR3 DNA reads as TGTGCCAGCAGCCCGACTAGCGGGGGCCTCACAGATACGCAGTATTTT. Translation: CASSPTSGGLTDTQYF. Full variable domain (outside the CDR3, taken from reference TRBV7-3 and TRBJ2-3): GAGVSQTPSNKVTEKGKYVELRCDPISGHTALYWYRQSLGQGPEFLIYFQGTGAADDSGLPNDRFFAVRPEGSVSTLKIQRTERGDSAVYLCASSPTSGGLTDTQYFGPGTRLTVL.

The CDR3 loop reads CSARSTLVDSGNTQYF. The CDR3, as DNA: TGCAGTGCTAGATCTACCTTGGTGGACAGTGGAAATACGCAGTATTTT. The J gene is TRBJ2-3, the V gene TRBV20-1; D might be TRBD1 (6 bases). The CDR3 totals 16 residues. Looked up from germline, CDR1 is DFQATT and CDR2 is SNEGSKA (reference sequence). V was clipped by 2 bases and J by 7 bases, with 22 bases between them.

In this sample, this clonotype turned up many times. The rearrangement links TRBV7-2 to TRBJ2-7; D call uncertain. Germline V lookup: CDR1 SGHTA, CDR2 FQGNSA. V lost 4 bases and J lost 2, with 15 bases in between. The CDR3 contains 15 residues. In nucleotides, the CDR3 is TGTGCCAGCAGCTCCCAGGCAAGCGAAGCCTACGAGCAGTACTTC. Encoded protein: CASSSQASEAYEQYF.

In its sample, this clonotype was seen many times. The chain couples TRBV7-2 to TRBJ2-7; TRBD1 or TRBD2 may be the D gene (5 bases each). V lost 4 bases, J lost 2 bases, and 12 bases lay in between. The CDR3 contains 14 residues. Germline CDR1 is SGHTA and CDR2 is FQGNSA. CDR3 nucleotide sequence: TGTGCCAGCAGCTCGGGGCTATACCCCTACGAGCAGTACTTC. This gives the protein CASSSGLYPYEQYF.

The genes are TRBV19 and TRBJ2-1; possible D gene TRBD2, 6 bases. Germline V lookup: CDR1 LNHDA, CDR2 SQIVND (reference sequence). The CDR3 contains 16 residues. Trimming removed 5 bases at V and 0 bases at J, with 14 bases between. The CDR3 spells CASSLPPGSSYNEQFF. The CDR3 region has the DNA TGTGCCAGTAGTCTCCCTCCCGGGAGCTCCTACAATGAGCAGTTCTTC.

This clonotype was observed many times. J is TRBJ1-4 and V is TRBV19, with D uncertain. Looked up from germline, CDR1 is LNHDA and CDR2 is SQIVND (reference sequence). Trimming removed 1 base from V and 5 bases from J, with 5 bases in between. CDR3 size: 13 residues. CDR3 in amino acids: CASSIGLNEKLFF. The CDR3 bases are TGTGCCAGTAGTATAGGCCTCAATGAAAAACTGTTTTTT.

In this sample, this clonotype turned up many times. The chain employs TRBV19 and TRBJ2-3; D is ambiguous. V was clipped by 8 bases and J by 4 bases, with 4 bases between them. The CDR3 is made up of 10 amino acids. Germline loops: CDR1 LNHDA, CDR2 SQIVND (reference sequence). DNA of the CDR3: TGTGCCAGTGAGGCAGATACGCAGTATTTT. It encodes CASEADTQYF.

In DNA, the CDR3 is TGCAGTGGGGGCGGGGACTATGGCTACACCTTC. This sequence encodes CSGGGDYGYTF. The chain is built from TRBV29-1 and TRBJ1-2; D might be TRBD1 (6 bases). The CDR3 is 11 residues long. Germline CDR1 SQVTM, CDR2 ANQGSEA.

This clonotype came up many times. The chain uses TRBV6-2 or TRBV6-3 and TRBJ2-1; 9 positions match TRBD2. CDR3 length: 16 residues. The J segment lost 8 bases and the V segment lost 5 bases, leaving 13 bases of the junction unmatched. Per the germline V gene, CDR1 is MNHEY and CDR2 is SVGEGT. In DNA form, the CDR3 reads TGTGCCAGCAGTGGGGGAGCGGGGGGCCGGGTCGATGAGCAGTTCTTC. Its translation is CASSGGAGGRVDEQFF.

The chain recombines TRBV11-2 with TRBJ2-1, with 9 bases identical to TRBD1. This CDR3 comprises 16 residues. J was trimmed by 6 bases and V by 5 bases; bases with no gene match: 11. The germline CDR1 and CDR2 sequences are SGHAT and FQNNGV. The CDR3 loop reads CASSARPGQGVNEQFF. The CDR3 DNA follows: TGTGCCAGCAGCGCTCGACCGGGACAGGGTGTCAATGAGCAGTTCTTC.

The chain joins TRBV4-2 to TRBJ2-5; TRBD1 matches 9 bases. This CDR3 region has 17 residues. Germline V CDR1 and CDR2: LGHNA, YNFKEQ. J lost 4 bases, V lost 5 bases, and 14 bases had no gene match. CDR3 coding DNA: TGTGCCAGCAGCGGGGGAATTAACGACAGGGGGAGAGAGACCCAGTACTTC. Its protein product is CASSGGINDRGRETQYF.

This rearrangement joins TRBV5-1 to TRBJ1-1; 7 bases line up with TRBD1. The CDR3 extends over 15 amino acids. Germline trimming cut 4 bases from V and 5 bases from J; bases unmatched to any gene: 11. The germline V gene encodes CDR1 SGHRS and CDR2 YFSETQ. CDR3 amino acids: CASSTGERAETEAFF. The CDR3 DNA is TGCGCCAGCAGCACAGGGGAGAGGGCCGAGACTGAAGCTTTCTTT.

This clonotype was seen a handful of times. A read error is possible here, since a much larger clone lies one base away. This sequence joins TRBV7-2 and TRBJ1-1; TRBD1 might be the D (5 bases). V shed 3 bases and J shed 1 base, with 12 bases lying between them. This CDR3 has 15 residues. Germline CDR1 reads SGHTA; CDR2 reads FQGNSA. This CDR3 is CASSFKPGGNTEAFF. As DNA, the CDR3 is TGTGCCAGCAGCTTCAAGCCCGGGGGGAACACTGAAGCTTTCTTT.

This clonotype was seen many times. The gene calls are TRBV7-6 and TRBJ2-5, with 9 bases lining up with TRBD1. This CDR3 region has 14 residues. Germline trimming cut 5 bases from V and 7 bases from J; bases unmatched to any gene: 8. The V gene's germline CDR1 is SGHVS and CDR2 FNYEAQ. The CDR3: CASSPQDRGATQYF. DNA of the CDR3: TGTGCCAGCAGCCCGCAGGACAGGGGTGCGACCCAGTACTTC.

In its sample, this clonotype was seen many times. The genes are TRBV20-1 and TRBJ2-7; 8 bases fit TRBD1. V shed 1 base, J shed 1 base, and the junction held 6 bases outside the gene matches. CDR3 length: 15 amino acids. CDR1 DFQATT and CDR2 SNEGSKA come from the germline V gene (reference sequence). The CDR3 DNA reads as TGCAGTGCTAGAGCCCGGCAGGGGGCTTCCTACGAGCAGTACTTC. It translates to CSARARQGASYEQYF.

This clonotype was counted only a few times. This chain joins TRBV2 and TRBJ1-5; 7 nucleotides align to TRBD1. Germline V gives CDR1 SNHLY, CDR2 FYNNEI. The CDR3 loop spans 15 amino acids. The ends lost 6 bases at V and 0 bases at J; junction bases unmatched: 5. DNA of the CDR3: TGTGCCAGCAGCCGGGGGACAGTTAGCAATCAGCCCCAGCATTTT. Encoded protein: CASSRGTVSNQPQHF.